The sequence of this T cell receptor (beta chain) was determined in a study of blood T cell repertoires in COVID-19. About the study: Nucleic acid was either cDNA or gDNA, and it came from T cells, B-cell-depleted T cells, or PBMCs.

J lost 3 bases, V lost 0 bases, and 6 bases had no gene match. The CDR3 totals 17 residues. Germline V lookup: CDR1 MGHRA, CDR2 YSYEKL. The data were produced by immunoSEQ multiplex PCR, yet TCRdb's version contains in-frame clones alone and is incomplete. Here the sample spans 300,000 to 350,000 clones, approximately 90% being singletons. The clonotype originates from a woman between 55 and 75 years old with COVID-19, enrolled during active disease. The chain combines TRBV4-1 with TRBJ2-1; TRBD2 agrees at 9 bases. Sequenced input: peripheral blood. The CDR3 nucleotides read TGCGCCAGCAGCCAAGACGGAGCGGGGGGTAGCTACAATGAGCAGTTCTTC. Translation: CASSQDGAGGSYNEQFF.